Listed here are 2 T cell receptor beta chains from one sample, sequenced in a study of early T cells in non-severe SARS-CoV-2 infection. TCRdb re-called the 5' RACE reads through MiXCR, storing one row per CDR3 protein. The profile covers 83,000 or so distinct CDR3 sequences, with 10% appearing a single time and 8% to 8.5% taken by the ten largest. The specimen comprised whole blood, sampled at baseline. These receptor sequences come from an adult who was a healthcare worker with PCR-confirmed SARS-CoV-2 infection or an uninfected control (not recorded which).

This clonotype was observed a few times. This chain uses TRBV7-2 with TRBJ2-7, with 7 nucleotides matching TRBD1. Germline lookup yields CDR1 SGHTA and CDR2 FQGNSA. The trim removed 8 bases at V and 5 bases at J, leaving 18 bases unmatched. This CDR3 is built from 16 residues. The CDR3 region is CASGSDRPLVNNEQYF. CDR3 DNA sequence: TGTGCCAGCGGATCGGACAGGCCACTAGTGAACAACGAGCAGTACTTC.

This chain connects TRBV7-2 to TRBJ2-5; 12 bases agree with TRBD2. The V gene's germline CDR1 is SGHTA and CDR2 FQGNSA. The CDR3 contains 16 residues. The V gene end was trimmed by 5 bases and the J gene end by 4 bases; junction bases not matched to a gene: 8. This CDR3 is CASSPPRLAGAETQYF. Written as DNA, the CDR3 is TGTGCCAGCAGCCCGCCCCGACTAGCGGGAGCAGAGACCCAGTACTTC.